This TCR beta chain was identified during a study of CD8 T cells in ankylosing spondylitis. Regarding the study as a whole: Disease-linked clones displayed a CD8+ phenotype and appeared relatively rarely in peripheral blood. Characteristic of ankylosing spondylitis blood, it appeared, was a TCR beta motif comprising fewer than 10 highly homologous variants. The clones that were linked to disease were reported to be significantly enriched in matched synovial fluid samples from ankylosing spondylitis patients.

About this clonotype itself: Its antigen is not known.

Trimming pared 0 bases from V and 0 bases from J, leaving 18 bases between. CDR1 is DFQATT, CDR2 SNEGSKA, per germline (reference sequence). CDR3 length: 18 residues. Quantitative barcoded 5'-RACE was used to prepare TCR beta libraries. MiXCR was run by TCRdb on the 5' RACE reads, yielding one entry per CDR3 protein. The sample contains around 120,000 distinct CDR3 sequences, around 8.5% of which appear only once. Sequenced input: blood, either unsorted or a sorted T cell fraction (not recorded which). The origin of this receptor is a male donor with ankylosing spondylitis or in good health (not recorded which). The J gene is TRBJ2-1, the V gene TRBV20-1; D unclear. This CDR3 reads CSARERREVVLSYNEQFF. DNA of the CDR3: TGCAGTGCTAGAGAACGGAGAGAGGTGGTCCTCTCCTACAATGAGCAGTTCTTC.